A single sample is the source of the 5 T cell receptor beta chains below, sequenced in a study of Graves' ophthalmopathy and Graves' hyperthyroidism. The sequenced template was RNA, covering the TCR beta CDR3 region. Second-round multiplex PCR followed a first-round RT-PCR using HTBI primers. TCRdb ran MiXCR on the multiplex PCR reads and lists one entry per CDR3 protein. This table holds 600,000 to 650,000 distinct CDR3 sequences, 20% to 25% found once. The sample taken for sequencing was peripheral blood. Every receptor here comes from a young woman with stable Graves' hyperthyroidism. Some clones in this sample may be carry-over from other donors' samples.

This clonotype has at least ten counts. CDR3 nucleotide sequence: TGTGCCAGCAGTACCGGACAGGGGGCGTCCTACGAGCAGTACTTC. Translation gives CASSTGQGASYEQYF. The chain joins TRBV12-3 or TRBV12-4 to TRBJ2-7; TRBD1 aligns across 11 bases. This CDR3 has 15 residues. The V and J ends lost 5 bases and 1 base, in that order; junction bases with no gene match: 4.

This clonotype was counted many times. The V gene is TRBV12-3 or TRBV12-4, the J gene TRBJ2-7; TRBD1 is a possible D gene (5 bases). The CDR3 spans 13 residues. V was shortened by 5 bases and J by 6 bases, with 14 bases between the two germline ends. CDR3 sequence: CASSLVWGGEQYF. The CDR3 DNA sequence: TGTGCCAGCAGTCTGGTTTGGGGCGGCGAGCAGTACTTC.

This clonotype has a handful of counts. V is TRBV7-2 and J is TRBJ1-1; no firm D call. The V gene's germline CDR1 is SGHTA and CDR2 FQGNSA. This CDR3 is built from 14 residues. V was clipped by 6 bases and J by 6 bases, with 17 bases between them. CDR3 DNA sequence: TGTGCCAGCAGTTCAGCCACGGGCCAATCTGAAGCTTTCTTT. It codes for CASSSATGQSEAFF.

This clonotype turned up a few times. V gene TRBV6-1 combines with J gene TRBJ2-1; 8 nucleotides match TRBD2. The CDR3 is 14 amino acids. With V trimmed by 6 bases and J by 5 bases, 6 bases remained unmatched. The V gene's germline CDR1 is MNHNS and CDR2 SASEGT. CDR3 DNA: TGTGCCAGCAGACCCGGGACTAGAAACAATGAGCAGTTCTTC. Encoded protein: CASRPGTRNNEQFF.

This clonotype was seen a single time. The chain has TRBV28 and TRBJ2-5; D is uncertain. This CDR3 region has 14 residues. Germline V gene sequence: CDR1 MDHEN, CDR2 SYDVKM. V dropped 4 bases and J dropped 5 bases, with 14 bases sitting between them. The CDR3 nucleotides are TGTGCCAGCAGTTCTATGTCCCTGGGGGAGACCCAGTACTTC. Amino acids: CASSSMSLGETQYF.